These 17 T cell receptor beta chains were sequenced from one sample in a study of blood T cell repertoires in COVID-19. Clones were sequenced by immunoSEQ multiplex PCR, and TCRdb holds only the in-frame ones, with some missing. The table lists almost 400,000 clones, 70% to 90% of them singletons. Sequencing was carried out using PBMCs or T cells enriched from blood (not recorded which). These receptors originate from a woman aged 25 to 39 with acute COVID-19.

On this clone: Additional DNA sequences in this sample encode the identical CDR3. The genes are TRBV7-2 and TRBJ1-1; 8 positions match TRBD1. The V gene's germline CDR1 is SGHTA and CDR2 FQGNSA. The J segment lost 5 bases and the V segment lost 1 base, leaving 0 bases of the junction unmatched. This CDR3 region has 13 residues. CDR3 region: CASSLDRGTEAFF. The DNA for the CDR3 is TGTGCCAGCAGCTTAGACAGGGGGACTGAAGCTTTCTTT.

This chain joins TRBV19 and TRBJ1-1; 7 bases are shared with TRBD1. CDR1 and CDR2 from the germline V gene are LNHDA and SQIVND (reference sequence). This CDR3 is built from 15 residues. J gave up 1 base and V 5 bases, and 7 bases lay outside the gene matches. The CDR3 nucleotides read TGTGCCAGTAGTTGGAGACAGGGCGGGAACACTGAAGCTTTCTTT. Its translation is CASSWRQGGNTEAFF. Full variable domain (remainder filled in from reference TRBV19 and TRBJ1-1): DGGITQSPKYLFRKEGQNVTLSCEQNLNHDAMYWYRQDPGQGLRLIYYSQIVNDFQKGDIAEGYSVSREKKESFPLTVTSAQKNPTAFYLCASSWRQGGNTEAFFGQGTRLTVV.

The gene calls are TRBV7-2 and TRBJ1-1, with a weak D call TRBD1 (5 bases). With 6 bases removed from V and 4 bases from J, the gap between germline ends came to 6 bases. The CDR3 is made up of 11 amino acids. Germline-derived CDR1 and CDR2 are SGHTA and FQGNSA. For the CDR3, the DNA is TGTGCCAGCAGAGGGGTCACTGAAGCTTTCTTT. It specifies CASRGVTEAFF. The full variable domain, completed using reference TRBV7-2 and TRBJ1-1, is GAGVSQSPSNKVTEKGKDVELRCDPISGHTALYWYRQSLGQGLEFLIYFQGNSAPDKSGLPSDRFSAERTGGSVSTLTIQRTQQEDSAVYLCASRGVTEAFFGQGTRLTVV.

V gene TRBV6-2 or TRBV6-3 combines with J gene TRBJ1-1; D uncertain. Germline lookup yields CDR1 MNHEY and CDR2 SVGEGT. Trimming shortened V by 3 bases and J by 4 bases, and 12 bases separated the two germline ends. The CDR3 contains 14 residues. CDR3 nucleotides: TGTGCCAGCAGTTATATGGGCGAAGCCACTGAAGCTTTCTTT. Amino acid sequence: CASSYMGEATEAFF.

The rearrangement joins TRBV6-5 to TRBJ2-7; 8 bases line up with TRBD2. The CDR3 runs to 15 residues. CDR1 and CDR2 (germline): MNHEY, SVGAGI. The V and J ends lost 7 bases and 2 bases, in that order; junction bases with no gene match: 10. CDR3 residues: CASTISAGGTYEQYF. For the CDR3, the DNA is TGTGCCAGCACTATTTCGGCGGGGGGCACCTACGAGCAGTACTTC.

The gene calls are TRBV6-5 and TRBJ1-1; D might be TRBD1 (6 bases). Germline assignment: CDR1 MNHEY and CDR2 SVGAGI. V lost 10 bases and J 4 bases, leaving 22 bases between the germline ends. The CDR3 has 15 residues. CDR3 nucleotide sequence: TGTGCCACCTTTTCCGCAGGGGCCCCGGGCACTGAAGCTTTCTTT. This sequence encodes CATFSAGAPGTEAFF.

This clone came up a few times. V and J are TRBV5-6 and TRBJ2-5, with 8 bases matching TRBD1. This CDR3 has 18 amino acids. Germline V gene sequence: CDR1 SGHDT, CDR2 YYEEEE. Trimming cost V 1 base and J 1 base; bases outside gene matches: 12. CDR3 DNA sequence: TGTGCCAGCAGCTTGCGGATGACAGGGGATCGTCGCCAAGAGACCCAGTACTTC. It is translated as CASSLRMTGDRRQETQYF. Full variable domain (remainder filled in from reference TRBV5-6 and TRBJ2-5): DAGVTQSPTHLIKTRGQQVTLRCSPKSGHDTVSWYQQALGQGPQFIFQYYEEEERQRGNFPDRFSGHQFPNYSSELNVNALLLGDSALYLCASSLRMTGDRRQETQYFGPGTRLLVL.

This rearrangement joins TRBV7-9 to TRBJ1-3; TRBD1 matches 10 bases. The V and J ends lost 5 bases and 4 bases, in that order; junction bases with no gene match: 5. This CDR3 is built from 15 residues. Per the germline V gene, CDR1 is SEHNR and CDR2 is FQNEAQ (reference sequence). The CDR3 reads CASSPTGGLGNTIYF. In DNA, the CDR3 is TGTGCCAGCAGCCCGACAGGGGGCCTCGGAAACACCATATATTTT.

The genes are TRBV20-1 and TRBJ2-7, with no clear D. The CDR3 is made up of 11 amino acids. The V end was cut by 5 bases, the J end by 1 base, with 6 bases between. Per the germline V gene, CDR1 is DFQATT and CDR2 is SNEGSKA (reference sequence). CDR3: CSAPRSYEQYF. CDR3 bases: TGCAGTGCTCCTCGTTCCTACGAGCAGTACTTC.

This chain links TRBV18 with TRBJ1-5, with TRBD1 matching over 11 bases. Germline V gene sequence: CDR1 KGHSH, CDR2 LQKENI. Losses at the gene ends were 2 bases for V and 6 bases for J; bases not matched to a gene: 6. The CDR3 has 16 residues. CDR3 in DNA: TGTGCCAGCTCACCAGGGGACAGGGGGAACACTCAGCCCCAGCATTTT. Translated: CASSPGDRGNTQPQHF. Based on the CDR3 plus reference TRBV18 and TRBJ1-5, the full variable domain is NAGVMQNPRHLVRRRGQEARLRCSPMKGHSHVYWYRQLPEEGLKFMVYLQKENIIDESGMPKERFSAEFPKEGPSILRIQQVVRGDSAAYFCASSPGDRGNTQPQHFGDGTRLSIL.

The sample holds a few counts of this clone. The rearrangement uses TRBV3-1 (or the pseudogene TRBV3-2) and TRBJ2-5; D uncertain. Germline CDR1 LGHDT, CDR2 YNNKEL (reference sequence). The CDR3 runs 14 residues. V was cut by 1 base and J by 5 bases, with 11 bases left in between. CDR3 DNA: TGTGCCAGCAGCCAAGCTGCTAGTTGGGAGACCCAGTACTTC. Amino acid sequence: CASSQAASWETQYF.

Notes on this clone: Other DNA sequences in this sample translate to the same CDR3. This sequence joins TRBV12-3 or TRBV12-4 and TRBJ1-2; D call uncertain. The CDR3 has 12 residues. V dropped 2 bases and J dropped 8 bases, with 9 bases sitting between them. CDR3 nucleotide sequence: TGTGCCAGCAGTTTACGGCCAGGAGGCTACACCTTC. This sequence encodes CASSLRPGGYTF.

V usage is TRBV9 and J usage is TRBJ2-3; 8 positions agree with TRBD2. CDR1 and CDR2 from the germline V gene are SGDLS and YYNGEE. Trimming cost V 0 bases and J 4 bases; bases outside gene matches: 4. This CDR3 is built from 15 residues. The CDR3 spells CASSVGDSGADTQYF. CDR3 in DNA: TGTGCCAGCAGCGTAGGGGATAGCGGGGCAGATACGCAGTATTTT.

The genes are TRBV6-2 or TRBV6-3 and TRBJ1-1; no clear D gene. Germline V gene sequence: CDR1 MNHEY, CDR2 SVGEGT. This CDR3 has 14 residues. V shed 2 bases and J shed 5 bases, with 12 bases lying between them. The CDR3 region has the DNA TGTGCCAGCAGTTACGTCCTTCTCGGGACTGAAGCTTTCTTT. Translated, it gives CASSYVLLGTEAFF.

CDR3: CASSSLPQGGYGYTF. Written as DNA, the CDR3 is TGTGCCAGCAGTTCACTTCCCCAGGGGGGCTATGGCTACACCTTC. V is TRBV6-1 and J is TRBJ1-2; 7 bases are shared with TRBD1. The V gene end was trimmed by 5 bases and the J gene end by 4 bases; junction bases not matched to a gene: 10. The CDR3 is 15 amino acids. Germline CDR1 is MNHNS and CDR2 is SASEGT.

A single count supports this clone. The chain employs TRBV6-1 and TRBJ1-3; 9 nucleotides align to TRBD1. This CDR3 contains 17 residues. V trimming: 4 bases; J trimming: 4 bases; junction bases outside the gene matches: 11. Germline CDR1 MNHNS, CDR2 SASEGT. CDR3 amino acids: CASSATIQGARGNTIYF. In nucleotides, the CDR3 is TGTGCCAGCAGTGCGACAATACAGGGGGCGCGGGGAAACACCATATATTTT.

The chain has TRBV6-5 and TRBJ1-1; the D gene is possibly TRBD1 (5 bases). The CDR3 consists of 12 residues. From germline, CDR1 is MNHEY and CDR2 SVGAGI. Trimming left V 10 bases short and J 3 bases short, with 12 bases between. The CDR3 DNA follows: TGTGCCACCGTTCCAGGGCACACTGAAGCTTTCTTT. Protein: CATVPGHTEAFF.